The 30 T cell receptor beta chains below all came from one sample that was sequenced in a study of T-cell memory formation after mild COVID-19. TCRdb analysed the 5' RACE reads with MiXCR anew, one entry per CDR3 protein. The sample contains 580,000 or so distinct CDR3 sequences, roughly 17% of which appear only once. The sequenced sample consisted of PBMCs or a T cell subset sorted from them (not recorded which). These receptors were obtained from an adult woman who had mild COVID-19 (a few samples of this study predate the infection). Cell type and time point are not known.

This clonotype showed up just a few times. This sequence joins TRBV24-1 and TRBJ2-1, with 13 bases matching TRBD2. The V and J ends lost 3 bases and 9 bases, in that order; junction bases with no gene match: 4. This CDR3 has 15 amino acids. CDR1 and CDR2 from the germline V gene are KGHDR and SFDVKD. CDR3 bases: TGTGCCACCAGTGATAGGACTAGCGGGAGTTTTGAGCAGTTCTTC. Residues: CATSDRTSGSFEQFF.

This clonotype was seen only a few times. This chain joins TRBV28 and TRBJ2-7; no clear D. The CDR3 loop spans 10 amino acids. The germline V gene has CDR1 MDHEN and CDR2 SYDVKM. CDR3: CACGSYEQYF. Here the CDR3 DNA reads TGTGCGTGCGGATCCTACGAGCAGTACTTC. The entire variable domain, with the rest obtained from reference TRBV28 and TRBJ2-7, is as follows: DVKVTQSSRYLVKRTGEKVFLECVQDMDHENMFWYRQDPGLGLRLIYFSYDVKMKEKGDIPEGYSVSREKKERFSLILESASTNQTSMYLCACGSYEQYFGPGTRLTVT.

This clonotype was found a few times. The J gene is TRBJ2-7, the V gene TRBV6-6; 11 bases are shared with TRBD2. V shed 10 bases and J 4 bases; nucleotides not matched to a gene: 6. Germline V gene data show CDR1 as MNHNY and CDR2 as SVGAGI (reference sequence). The CDR3 runs 13 residues. In DNA form, the CDR3 reads TGTGCCACGTCCGGGACTAGCGGATACGAGCAGTACTTC. Amino acid sequence: CATSGTSGYEQYF.

The V and J genes are TRBV5-1 and TRBJ2-5; 8 bases line up with TRBD2. CDR1 SGHRS and CDR2 YFSETQ come from the germline V gene. J lost 9 bases, V lost 4 bases, and 14 bases had no gene match. This CDR3 contains 15 residues. CDR3 nucleotides: TGCGCCAGCAGCCCTGGACTAGCCGGCACGGGGGCCCAGTACTTC. This encodes CASSPGLAGTGAQYF.

V is TRBV5-1 and J is TRBJ2-7; D perhaps matches TRBD2 (5 bases). V was shortened by 2 bases and J by 3 bases, with 9 bases between the two germline ends. Per the germline V gene, CDR1 is SGHRS and CDR2 is YFSETQ. CDR3 length: 13 amino acids. CDR3 sequence reads: CASSFTGNYEQYF. Here the CDR3 DNA reads TGCGCCAGCAGCTTTACCGGGAACTACGAGCAGTACTTC.

The DNA for the CDR3 is TGTGCCTGGAGCGCGGGACCGCTCTACGAGCAGTACTTC. This sequence encodes CAWSAGPLYEQYF. The V call is TRBV30, the J call TRBJ2-7, with D possibly TRBD2 on 6 matching bases. V was trimmed by 3 bases and J by 3 bases, leaving 12 bases between them. Per germline, CDR1 GTSNPN and CDR2 SVGIG (reference sequence). This CDR3 spans 13 amino acids.

This clonotype was counted between two and nine times. This chain uses TRBV20-1 with TRBJ1-6; possibly TRBD1 for D (6 bases). Germline-derived CDR1 and CDR2 are DFQATT and SNEGSKA (reference sequence). The V gene lost 6 bases and the J gene lost 6 bases, with 18 bases spanning the gap. This CDR3 comprises 15 residues. The CDR3 nucleotides read TGCAGTGCGCCTACAGGGCACGGAAGTAATTCACCCCTCCACTTT. Translation gives CSAPTGHGSNSPLHF.

V gene TRBV9 combines with J gene TRBJ1-3; D is perhaps TRBD1 (5 bases). Trimming took off 0 bases at V and 2 bases at J, with 12 bases between the two ends. Germline values: CDR1 SGDLS, CDR2 YYNGEE. The CDR3 sequence is 16 residues long. CDR3 region: CASSVAGQGAGNTIYF. For the CDR3, the DNA is TGTGCCAGCAGCGTAGCCGGGCAGGGTGCTGGAAACACCATATATTTT. Looking up the rest from reference TRBV9 and TRBJ1-3 gives the full variable domain: DSGVTQTPKHLITATGQRVTLRCSPRSGDLSVYWYQQSLDQGLQFLIQYYNGEERAKGNILERFSAQQFPDLHSELNLSSLELGDSALYFCASSVAGQGAGNTIYFGEGSWLTVV.

This clonotype has only a few counts. The CDR3 coding sequence is TGTGCCAGCAGCTCTAAAGTCTACGAGCAGTACTTC. Translating it yields CASSSKVYEQYF. V is TRBV11-3 and J is TRBJ2-7; D remains ambiguous. CDR3 length: 12 amino acids. Germline V gene lookup returns CDR1 SGHNT and CDR2 YENEEA. Trimming removed 4 bases at V and 3 bases at J, with 7 bases between.

In its sample, this clonotype was seen a few times. This chain joins TRBV5-1 and TRBJ1-1; 10 nucleotides align to TRBD1. Germline-derived CDR1 and CDR2 are SGHRS and YFSETQ. The CDR3 contains 14 residues. V dropped 4 bases and J dropped 7; count of bases not matched to a gene: 7. The CDR3 sequence is CASSEGQGRSEAFF. CDR3 in DNA: TGCGCCAGCAGCGAGGGACAGGGGAGGAGTGAAGCTTTCTTT.

This clonotype came up a few times. V is TRBV20-1 and J is TRBJ2-5; unclear D gene. The CDR3 has 14 amino acids. Trimming shortened V by 3 bases and J by 5 bases, and 16 bases separated the two germline ends. Germline V gene sequence: CDR1 DFQATT, CDR2 SNEGSKA (reference sequence). The CDR3 sequence is CSASDPSRRETQYF. CDR3 sequence (DNA): TGCAGTGCTAGTGACCCTTCTCGGCGGGAGACCCAGTACTTC.

The chain couples TRBV24-1 to TRBJ2-1; 10 bases are a match to TRBD1. The CDR3 is 16 residues long. Trimming removed 6 bases from V and 8 bases from J; junction bases left unmatched: 12. Germline loops: CDR1 KGHDR, CDR2 SFDVKD. Written as DNA, the CDR3 is TGTGCCACCAGTTTATACGGGACAGGGGAAACCGATGAGCAGTTCTTC. It is translated as CATSLYGTGETDEQFF.

The table lists this clonotype with a few counts. The genes are TRBV25-1 and TRBJ1-3; no clear D. Trimming took off 7 bases at V and 7 bases at J, with 11 bases between the two ends. Looked up from germline, CDR1 is MGHDK and CDR2 is SYGVNS. CDR3 length equals 12 residues. CDR3 nucleotides: TGTGCCAGCACCAAGGCGGGTAACACCATATATTTT. Protein sequence: CASTKAGNTIYF.

The chain employs TRBV7-4 and TRBJ1-5; 11 bases match TRBD1. Germline loops: CDR1 SGHVT, CDR2 SQSDAQ. The CDR3 is 15 residues long. With V trimmed by 5 bases and J by 4 bases, 4 bases remained unmatched. The CDR3: CASSHWDRGNQPQHF. The CDR3 bases are TGTGCCAGCAGCCATTGGGACAGGGGGAATCAGCCCCAGCATTTT.

This chain joins TRBV7-3 and TRBJ1-5, with D possibly being TRBD1 (5 bases). Germline loops: CDR1 SGHTA, CDR2 FQGTGA. This CDR3 is 13 amino acids long. V lost 5 bases and J lost 10, with 15 bases in between. In DNA, the CDR3 is TGTGCCAGCAGCACAAATACAGGAACCCCCCAGCATTTT. It encodes CASSTNTGTPQHF. Drawing the rest from reference TRBV7-3 and TRBJ1-5, the complete variable domain is GAGVSQTPSNKVTEKGKYVELRCDPISGHTALYWYRQSLGQGPEFLIYFQGTGAADDSGLPNDRFFAVRPEGSVSTLKIQRTERGDSAVYLCASSTNTGTPQHFGDGTRLSIL.

The rearrangement links TRBV24-1 to TRBJ2-1, with 13 bases lining up with TRBD2. This CDR3 has 17 residues. Germline V gene sequence: CDR1 KGHDR, CDR2 SFDVKD. Unmatched junction bases numbered 3, after V lost 3 bases and J lost 2 bases. The CDR3: CATSDTGTSGTYNEQFF. The DNA for the CDR3 is TGTGCCACCAGTGATACCGGGACTAGCGGGACCTACAATGAGCAGTTCTTC.

This clonotype was seen more than once but under ten times. CDR3 in amino acids: CASSQEGQGAAGANVLTF. CDR3 coding DNA: TGCGCCAGCAGCCAAGAGGGACAGGGGGCGGCTGGGGCCAACGTCCTGACTTTC. The gene calls are TRBV4-3 and TRBJ2-6; TRBD1 agrees at 12 bases. The CDR3 has 18 amino acids. V trimming: 0 bases; J trimming: 2 bases; junction bases outside the gene matches: 2. Germline V gene data show CDR1 as LGHNA and CDR2 as YSLEER.

This chain uses TRBV29-1 with TRBJ2-5, with D uncertain. Trimming removed 1 base at V and 1 base at J, with 4 bases between. This CDR3 has 12 amino acids. Germline values: CDR1 SQVTM, CDR2 ANQGSEA. DNA of the CDR3: TGCAGCGTTGAAGTTTTCCAAGAGACCCAGTACTTC. This gives the protein CSVEVFQETQYF. Together with reference TRBV29-1 and TRBJ2-5, the CDR3 gives the full variable domain: SAVISQKPSRDICQRGTSLTIQCQVDSQVTMMFWYRQQPGQSLTLIATANQGSEATYESGFVIDKFPISRPNLTFSTLTVSNMSPEDSSIYLCSVEVFQETQYFGPGTRLLVL.

The V call is TRBV24-1, the J call TRBJ2-5; the match to TRBD1 covers 10 bases. This CDR3 has 16 amino acids. Trimming at V came to 3 bases and at J to 3 bases, leaving 6 bases not matched to a gene. Germline CDR1 is KGHDR and CDR2 is SFDVKD. As DNA, the CDR3 is TGTGCCACCAGTGATGCTTCCGGGACAGGGGAAGAGACCCAGTACTTC. This gives the protein CATSDASGTGEETQYF.

Only a few counts were recorded for this clonotype. The chain carries TRBV5-1 and TRBJ1-1; perhaps TRBD1 as D (5 bases). Germline CDR1 and CDR2: SGHRS and YFSETQ. V shed 3 bases and J shed 0 bases, with 15 bases lying between them. The CDR3 is made up of 16 amino acids. The CDR3 loop reads CASSSDDGGMNTEAFF. In DNA form, the CDR3 reads TGCGCCAGCAGCTCTGACGACGGGGGGATGAACACTGAAGCTTTCTTT.

This clonotype showed up many times. V usage is TRBV4-3 and J usage is TRBJ2-3; 10 bases fit TRBD2. After removal of 0 bases from V and 5 bases from J, the junction contained 11 bases not matched to a gene. Germline-derived CDR1 and CDR2 are LGHNA and YSLEER. The CDR3 loop spans 18 amino acids. The CDR3 DNA sequence: TGCGCCAGCAGCCAAGAAGTAGGCCTAGCGGGAGCGGTAGATACGCAGTATTTT. Translation: CASSQEVGLAGAVDTQYF.

This clonotype has at least ten counts. V gene TRBV7-3 combines with J gene TRBJ1-3, with a weak D call TRBD1 (6 bases). The CDR3 runs 16 residues. Germline V gives CDR1 SGHTA, CDR2 FQGTGA. Trimming cost V 5 bases and J 2 bases, with 16 bases left between them. CDR3 protein: CASSLRTGKTGNTIYF. The CDR3 bases are TGTGCCAGCAGCCTTCGTACAGGGAAGACTGGAAACACCATATATTTT.

The rearrangement joins TRBV20-1 to TRBJ2-3; D gene ambiguous. Trimming took 0 bases from V and 4 from J, leaving 14 bases between them. CDR1 is DFQATT, CDR2 SNEGSKA, per germline (reference sequence). CDR3 length: 15 amino acids. The CDR3 region has the DNA TGCAGTGCTAGAGAGTATCGGGTGTGGTCAGATACGCAGTATTTT. Protein product: CSAREYRVWSDTQYF.

The chain combines TRBV5-1 with TRBJ2-7, with 8 bases lining up with TRBD1. This CDR3 spans 15 amino acids. The germline gives CDR1 SGHRS, CDR2 YFSETQ. J gave up 4 bases and V 4 bases, and 10 bases lay outside the gene matches. CDR3 coding DNA: TGCGCCAGCAGCGCCGGGACAGGCCAAGGGTACGAGCAGTACTTC. Translating gives CASSAGTGQGYEQYF. Full variable domain (remainder filled in from reference TRBV5-1 and TRBJ2-7): KAGVTQTPRYLIKTRGQQVTLSCSPISGHRSVSWYQQTPGQGLQFLFEYFSETQRNKGNFPGRFSGRQFSNSRSEMNVSTLELGDSALYLCASSAGTGQGYEQYFGPGTRLTVT.

V and J are TRBV27 and TRBJ1-5; possibly TRBD1 for D (6 bases). The CDR3 is made up of 15 amino acids. Trimming stripped 5 bases from V and 6 bases from J, with 17 bases between. CDR1 is MNHEY and CDR2 is SMNVEV in the germline V gene (reference sequence). CDR3 loop: CASSVRGGVGQPQHF. The CDR3 DNA follows: TGTGCCAGCAGTGTGCGGGGGGGCGTCGGTCAGCCCCAGCATTTT.

This clonotype has a handful of counts. The V and J genes are TRBV29-1 and TRBJ1-1; no clear D gene. V dropped 8 bases and J dropped 3 bases, with 13 bases sitting between them. CDR1 is SQVTM and CDR2 is ANQGSEA in the germline V gene. The CDR3 has 12 amino acids. In nucleotides, the CDR3 is TGCAGCTTCAAGCGGGGAGACACTGAAGCTTTCTTT. It yields the protein CSFKRGDTEAFF.

This clonotype was observed a few times. The V gene is TRBV10-3, the J gene TRBJ2-7, with 9 bases fitting TRBD2. Losses at the gene ends were 6 bases for V and 3 bases for J; bases not matched to a gene: 6. The CDR3 spans 14 residues. Germline V gene sequence: CDR1 ENHRY, CDR2 SYGVKD. The CDR3 region is CAIRLASGDYEQYF. CDR3 DNA: TGTGCCATCAGGTTGGCTAGCGGGGACTACGAGCAGTACTTC.

The chain is built from TRBV20-1 and TRBJ2-7; tentative D call: TRBD1 (7 bases). CDR3 size: 15 residues. CDR1 DFQATT and CDR2 SNEGSKA come from the germline V gene (reference sequence). Deletions cut 3 bases from V and 6 bases from J, with 21 bases between. The CDR3 sequence: CSASKNRGGGLEQYF. CDR3 bases: TGCAGTGCTAGCAAAAACAGGGGAGGAGGCCTCGAGCAGTACTTC.

The CDR3 nucleotides read TGCAGCGTGGCCGAACTGATTTCCTCCTATGGCTACACCTTC. This translates into CSVAELISSYGYTF. V usage is TRBV29-1 and J usage is TRBJ1-2; D gene ambiguous. Trimming stripped 6 bases from V and 4 bases from J, with 18 bases between. Per germline, CDR1 SQVTM and CDR2 ANQGSEA. This CDR3 is 14 amino acids long.

This sequence joins TRBV12-3 or TRBV12-4 and TRBJ2-1; 7 bases are a match to TRBD1. Trimming at V came to 3 bases and at J to 10 bases, leaving 3 bases not matched to a gene. The CDR3 consists of 12 residues. The DNA of the CDR3 is TGTGCCAGCAGTTTTTGGGACAGCGAGCAGTTCTTC. Protein: CASSFWDSEQFF.